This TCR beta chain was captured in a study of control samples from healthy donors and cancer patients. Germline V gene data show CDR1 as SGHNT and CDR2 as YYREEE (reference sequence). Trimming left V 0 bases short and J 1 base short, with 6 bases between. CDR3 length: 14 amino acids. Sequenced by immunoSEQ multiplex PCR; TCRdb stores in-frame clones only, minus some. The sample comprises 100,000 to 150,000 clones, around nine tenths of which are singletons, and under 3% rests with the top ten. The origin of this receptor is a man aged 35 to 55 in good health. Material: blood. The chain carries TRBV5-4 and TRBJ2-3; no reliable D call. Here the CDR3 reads CASSLAPGTDTQYF. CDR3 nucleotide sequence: TGTGCCAGCAGCTTGGCTCCGGGCACAGATACGCAGTATTTT.